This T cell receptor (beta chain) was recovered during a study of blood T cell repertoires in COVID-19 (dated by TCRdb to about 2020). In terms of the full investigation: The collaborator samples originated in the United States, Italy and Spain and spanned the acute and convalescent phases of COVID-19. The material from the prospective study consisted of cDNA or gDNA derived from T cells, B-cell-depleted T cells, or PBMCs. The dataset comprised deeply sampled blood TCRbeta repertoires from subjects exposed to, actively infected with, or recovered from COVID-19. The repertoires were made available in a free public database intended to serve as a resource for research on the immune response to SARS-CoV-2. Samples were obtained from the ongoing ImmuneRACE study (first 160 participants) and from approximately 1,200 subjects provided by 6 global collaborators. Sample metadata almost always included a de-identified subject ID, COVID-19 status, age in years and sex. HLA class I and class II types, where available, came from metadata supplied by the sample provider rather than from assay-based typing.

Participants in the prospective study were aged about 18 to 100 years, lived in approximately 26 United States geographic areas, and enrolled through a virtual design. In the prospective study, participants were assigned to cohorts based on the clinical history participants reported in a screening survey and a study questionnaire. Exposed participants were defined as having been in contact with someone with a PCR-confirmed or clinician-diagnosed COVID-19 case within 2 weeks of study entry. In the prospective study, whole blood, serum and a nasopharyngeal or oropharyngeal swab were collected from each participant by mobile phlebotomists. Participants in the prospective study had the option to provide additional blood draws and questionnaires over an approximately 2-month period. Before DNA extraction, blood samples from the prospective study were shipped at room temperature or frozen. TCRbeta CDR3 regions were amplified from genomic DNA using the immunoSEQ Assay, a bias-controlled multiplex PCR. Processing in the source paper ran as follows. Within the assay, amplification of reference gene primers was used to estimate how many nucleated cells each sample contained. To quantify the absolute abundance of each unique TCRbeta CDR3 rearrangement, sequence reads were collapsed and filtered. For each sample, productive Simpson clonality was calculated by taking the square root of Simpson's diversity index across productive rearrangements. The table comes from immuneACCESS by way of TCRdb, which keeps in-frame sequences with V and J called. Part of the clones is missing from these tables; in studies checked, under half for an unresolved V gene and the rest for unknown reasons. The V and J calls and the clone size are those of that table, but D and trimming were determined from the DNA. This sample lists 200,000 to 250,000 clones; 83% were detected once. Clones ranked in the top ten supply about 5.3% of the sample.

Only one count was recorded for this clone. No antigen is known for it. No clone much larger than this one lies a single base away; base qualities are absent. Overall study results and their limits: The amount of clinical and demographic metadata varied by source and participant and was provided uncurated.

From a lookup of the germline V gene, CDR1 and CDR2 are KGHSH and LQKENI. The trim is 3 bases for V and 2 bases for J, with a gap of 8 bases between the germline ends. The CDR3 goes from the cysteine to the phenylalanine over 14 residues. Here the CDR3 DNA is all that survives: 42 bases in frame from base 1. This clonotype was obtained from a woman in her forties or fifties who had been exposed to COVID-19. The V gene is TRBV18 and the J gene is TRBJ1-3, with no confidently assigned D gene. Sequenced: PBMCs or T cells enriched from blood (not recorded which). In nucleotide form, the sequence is TGTGCCAGCTCACCGGGAGGAACTGGAAACACCATATATTTT. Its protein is CASSPGGTGNTIYF.